This T cell receptor beta chain was identified in a study of T-cell memory formation after mild COVID-19. Each CDR3 protein is one row after TCRdb ran MiXCR on the 5' RACE reads. The sample has 500,000 to 650,000 distinct CDR3 sequences, less than 25% seen once. This clonotype came up a few times. Sequenced material: PBMCs or a T cell subset sorted from them (not recorded which). This receptor was identified in an adult woman who had mild COVID-19 (a few samples of this study predate the infection). Cell type and time point are not known.

The CDR3 region is CASSFGTGVAHEQYF. The CDR3 DNA sequence: TGCGCCAGCAGCTTTGGGACAGGGGTAGCCCACGAGCAGTACTTC. The genes are TRBV5-1 and TRBJ2-7, with 10 bases aligning to TRBD1. V shed 2 bases, J shed 5 bases, and the junction held 7 bases outside the gene matches. Germline CDR1 reads SGHRS; CDR2 reads YFSETQ. The CDR3 extends over 15 amino acids.